This record looks at one TCR beta chain sequence and its context. The sample holds many counts of this clonotype. Its antigen is not yet known. Per-base quality was not reported, and no clone a single base away is much larger than it. CDR1 and CDR2 are read off the germline V gene as LGHNA and YNFKEQ. The CDR3 covers 14 residues, taking in both the cysteine and the phenylalanine. Just the 42-base CDR3 DNA is kept, in frame starting at base 1. Trimming takes 0 bases from V and 2 bases from J, and the germline ends sit 8 bases apart. Donors were about 36 systemically healthy Caucasian individuals from Russia aged roughly 6 to 90 years. About 9.8 milliliters of peripheral blood were drawn from each donor into EDTA-treated Vacutainer tubes. Ficoll-Paque density-gradient centrifugation was used to isolate PBMCs, with at least 6.5 million per sample. Total RNA, at least 5 micrograms per sample, was extracted from PBMCs with Trizol reagent. For every donor, flow cytometry on a PBMC aliquot measured the percentage of naive CD45RAhigh/CD27high T cells.

Library generation was performed with 5' RACE. The run used an Illumina HiSeq 2500. A second PCR of about 7 to 12 cycles was performed with a sample-barcoded 5' primer and a J-beta primer mix. A template-switch 5' adaptor carrying 12 random nucleotides introduced a unique molecular identifier onto each TCR beta cDNA molecule. At least 2.5 million CDR3-containing paired-end reads were obtained from each sample. All of the RNA was converted into first-strand cDNA using the Mint cDNA synthesis kit, with a TRBC-specific oligonucleotide serving as the primer. All cDNA was treated with uracil-DNA glycosylase and then went through a first 18-cycle PCR with the universal primers M1SS and BC2_uni_R. On the study's bioinformatics: Normalization of each sample was performed by random selection of 1 million high-quality reads, each carrying a distinct molecular identifier. Instead of being binned into consensus sequences, reads that shared molecular identifiers were thrown out. CDR3 identification, clonotype clustering and error correction used MiTCR with a Q25 quality threshold and the strictest error-elimination algorithm. A nonparametric unseen species model with Euler transformation was used to estimate lower-bound total TCR beta diversity. The public reads were reanalyzed by TCRdb: fastp trimming at Q25, MiXCR alignment, in-frame beta chains only. Here each entry gathers all rows of one CDR3 protein and keeps the most common genes and DNA. TCRdb, not the original authors, processed these V and J calls. The sample table records hundreds of thousands of distinct CDR3 sequences; 56% of these occur just once. The top ten clones comprise 20% to 30% of the sample.

This sample stems from a study of blood T cells in healthy people across ages (dated by TCRdb to about 2015). At the level of the whole study: In model experiments, template switching captured roughly one uniquely barcoded TCR beta cDNA molecule for every two T cells. Age-related changes in TCR beta repertoire diversity were measured in the study by deep sequencing normalized with unique cDNA molecular identifiers. Four age groups were formed from the donors: young (average 16 years), middle-aged (just under 40), aged (about 62) and long-lived (roughly 88). To avoid experimental bias, donors of different ages were randomly spread across the sequencing lanes. For two donors (one aged 18 to 29 and one aged 80 or older), the study analyzed two additional independent replicas of 1 million unique cDNA reads from the same blood draw.

Broad study findings and their caveats: Because donor CMV infection status was unknown, age-related changes in expanded clonotypes were potentially confounded. The percentage of naive T cells measured by flow cytometry correlated strongly with observed TCR beta diversity. Compared with the aged group, more naive CD4+ T cells, fewer expanded clones and increased TCR diversity were shown by the long-lived group, suggesting age selection. Total diversity estimates from one million sequenced T cells were considered lower bounds and underestimates. Bulk unsorted PBMC profiling prevented conclusive comparison of naive and antigen-experienced compartments. As age increased, observed TCR beta diversity per million T cells dropped in a roughly linear way, and a significant reduction was already evident by age 40.

Sequencing was carried out using blood. This clonotype was obtained from a man aged 35 to 55 in good health. The chain uses TRBV4-2 and TRBJ2-7; matching of 6 bases hints at TRBD1 as the D gene. The CDR3 amino acid sequence is: CASSQEGQAYEQYF. DNA sequence: TGTGCCAGCAGCCAAGAGGGACAAGCCTACGAGCAGTACTTC.